This T cell receptor (beta chain) was observed in a study of regulatory T cells in long-lasting Graves disease. Germline CDR1 WNHNN, CDR2 SYGVQD (reference sequence). Trimming shortened V by 2 bases and J by 6 bases, and 9 bases separated the two germline ends. CDR3 size: 13 residues. Arm-PCR with iRepertoire HTBI primers amplified the CDR3 regions for these TCR beta libraries. TCRdb fed the multiplex PCR reads into MiXCR, producing one record per CDR3 protein. In the table there are some 370,000 distinct CDR3 sequences, approximately 25% of which are singletons. Described time point: persistent/refractory GD, antithyroid drugs over 5 years with positive TRAb. Scientists built the TCR library using RNA that was extracted from PBMCs. Graves' disease diagnoses followed American Thyroid Association guidelines. Patients came from an endocrinology department in Xi'an, China.

The source was peripheral blood mononuclear cells (PBMCs), collected when the disease was refractory, from a patient treated with antithyroid drugs. The chain recombines TRBV10-1 with TRBJ2-3, with unresolved D. The clonotype was recovered from a woman aged 40 to 55 with Graves disease. In DNA form, the CDR3 reads TGCGCCAGCAGTGAGCCCGGAATGGATACGCAGTATTTT. Translating gives CASSEPGMDTQYF.